Detailed here is one TCR beta chain. The CDR3 contains 13 residues. Germline CDR1 SNHLY, CDR2 FYNNEI. V lost 7 bases and J 2 bases, leaving 12 bases between the germline ends. Sequenced by immunoSEQ multiplex PCR; TCRdb stores in-frame clones only, minus some. Among over 40,000 clones, around 82% were seen once, and the ten largest hold under 4%. This entry belongs to a study of PD-L1 blockade in urothelial cancer. Specimen: PBMCs, collected around atezolizumab (anti-PD-L1) treatment. The origin of this receptor is a man in his 70s with urothelial cancer. The V call is TRBV2, the J call TRBJ2-7; TRBD1 might be the D (6 bases). The CDR3, as DNA: TGTGCCAGCAAGGGGGACGGCACCTACGAGCAGTACTTC. Encoded protein: CASKGDGTYEQYF.